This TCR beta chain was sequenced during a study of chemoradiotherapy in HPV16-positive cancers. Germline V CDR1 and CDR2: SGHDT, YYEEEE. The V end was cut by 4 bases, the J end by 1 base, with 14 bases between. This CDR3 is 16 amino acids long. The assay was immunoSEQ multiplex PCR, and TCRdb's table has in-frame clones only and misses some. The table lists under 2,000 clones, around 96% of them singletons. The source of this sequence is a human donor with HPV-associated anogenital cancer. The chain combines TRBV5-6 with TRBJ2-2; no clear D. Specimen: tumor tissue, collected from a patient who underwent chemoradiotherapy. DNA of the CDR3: TGTGCCAGCAGCCCCACGTTAGGTCGGAACACCGGGGAGCTGTTTTTT. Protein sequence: CASSPTLGRNTGELFF.